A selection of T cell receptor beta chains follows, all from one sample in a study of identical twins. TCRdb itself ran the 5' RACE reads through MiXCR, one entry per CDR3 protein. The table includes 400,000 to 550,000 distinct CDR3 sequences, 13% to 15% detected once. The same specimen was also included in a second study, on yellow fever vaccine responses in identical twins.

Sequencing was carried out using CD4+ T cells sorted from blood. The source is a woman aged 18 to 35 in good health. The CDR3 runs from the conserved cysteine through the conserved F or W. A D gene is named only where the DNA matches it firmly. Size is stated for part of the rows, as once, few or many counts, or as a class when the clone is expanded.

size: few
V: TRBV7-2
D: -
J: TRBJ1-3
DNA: TGTGCCAGCAGACGGTCAGGGGCGGAAAACACCATATATTTT
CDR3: CASRRSGAENTIYF

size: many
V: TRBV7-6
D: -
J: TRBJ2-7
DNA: TGTGCCAGCAGCTTAGGGAAGGGCTACGAGCAGTACTTC
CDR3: CASSLGKGYEQYF

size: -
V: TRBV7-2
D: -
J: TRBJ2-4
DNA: TGTGCCAGCAGCCTATCGGCAGGGGAAATTCTAGCCAAAAACATTCAGTACTTC
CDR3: CASSLSAGEILAKNIQYF

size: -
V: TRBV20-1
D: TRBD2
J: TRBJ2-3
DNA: TGCAGTGCCCCCTACTTAGCGGGGCCAGGGCTTCGCACAGATACGCAGTATTTT
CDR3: CSAPYLAGPGLRTDTQYF

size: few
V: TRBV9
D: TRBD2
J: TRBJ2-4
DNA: TGTGCCAGCAGCGATGCGACTAGCGGGGCTAAAAACATTCAGTACTTC
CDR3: CASSDATSGAKNIQYF

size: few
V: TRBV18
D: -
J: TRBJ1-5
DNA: TGTGCCAGCTCACCATTAGGGGTTCAGGGTCAGCCCCAGCATTTT
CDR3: CASSPLGVQGQPQHF

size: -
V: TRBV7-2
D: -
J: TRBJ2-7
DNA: TGTGCCAGCAGCTTAGGGGGGGCGAACGACGAGCAGTACTTC
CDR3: CASSLGGANDEQYF

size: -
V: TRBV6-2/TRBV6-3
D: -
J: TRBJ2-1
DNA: TGTGCCAGCAGTTACCTAGCGAACAATGAGCAGTTCTTC
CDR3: CASSYLANNEQFF

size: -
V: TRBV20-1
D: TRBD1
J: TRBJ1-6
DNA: TGCAGTGCTTGGGGACAGAATAATTCACCCCTCCACTTT
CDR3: CSAWGQNNSPLHF

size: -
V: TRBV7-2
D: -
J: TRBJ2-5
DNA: TGTGCCAGCAGCTTATTGGAGTCTCGGGGGCTGGTTTTC
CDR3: CASSLLESRGLVF

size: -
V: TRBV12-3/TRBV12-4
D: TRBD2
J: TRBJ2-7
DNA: TGTGCCAGCAGCCGCGGGACTAGCGTAACCTACGAGCAGTACTTC
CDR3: CASSRGTSVTYEQYF

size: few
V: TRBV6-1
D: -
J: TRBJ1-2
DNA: TGTGCCAGCAGCCAGGGAGACAGTTATGGCTACACCTTC
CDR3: CASSQGDSYGYTF

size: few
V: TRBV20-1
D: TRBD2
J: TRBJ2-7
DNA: TGCAGTGTAGCCGGGACTAGGGTCGCCGAGCAGTACTTC
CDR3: CSVAGTRVAEQYF

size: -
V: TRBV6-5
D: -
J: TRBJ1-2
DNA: TGTGCCAGCAGTTACTCCGACAGTTACTATGGCTACACCTTC
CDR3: CASSYSDSYYGYTF

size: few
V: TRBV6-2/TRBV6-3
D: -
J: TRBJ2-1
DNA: TGTGCCAGCAGTTACGGGGGGACGTCCTACAATGAGCAGTTCTTC
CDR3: CASSYGGTSYNEQFF

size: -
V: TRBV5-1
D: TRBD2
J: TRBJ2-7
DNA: TGCGCCAGCAGCTTGGCCGGGACTAGCCCATACGAGCAGTACTTC
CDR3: CASSLAGTSPYEQYF

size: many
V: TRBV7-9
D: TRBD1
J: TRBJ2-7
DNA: TGTGCCAGCAGCCGACTAGGGACAGGGGGCCGGAACTACGAGCAGTACTTC
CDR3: CASSRLGTGGRNYEQYF

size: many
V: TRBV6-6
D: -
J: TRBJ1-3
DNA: TGTGCCAGCAGGGTTGGAAACACCATATATTTT
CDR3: CASRVGNTIYF

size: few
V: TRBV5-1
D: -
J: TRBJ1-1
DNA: TGCGCCAGCAGCTTGGGCGACACGTTGAACACTGAAGCTTTCTTT
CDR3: CASSLGDTLNTEAFF

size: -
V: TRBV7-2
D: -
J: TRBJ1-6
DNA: TGTGCCAGCAGACTGGCAGGGTATAATTCACCCCTCCACTTT
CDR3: CASRLAGYNSPLHF

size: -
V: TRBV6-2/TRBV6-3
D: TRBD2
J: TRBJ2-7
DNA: TGTGCCAGCAGTCGAACACCGGGACTAGCGGGAGGCGAGCAGTACTTC
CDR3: CASSRTPGLAGGEQYF